Listed below are T cell receptor beta chains from one sample, sequenced in a study of T cell repertoires in cytomegalovirus infection. TCRdb called the reads again in MiXCR, with one record for every CDR3 protein. The table records around 750,000 distinct CDR3 sequences, 30% to 35% of them present only once. Which antigens these TCRs recognize remains unknown. The sequencing here drew on cultured CD8+ T cells from PBMCs, taken from culture after CMV antigen stimulation. Receptor source: a human donor in good health (CMV status not recorded). Some clones in this sample may be carry-over from other donors' samples. CDR3s include the opening cysteine and the closing phenylalanine or tryptophan. D genes are given only for firm matches. Clone size appears in some rows only: once, few, many, or a class for an expanded clone.

d_gene: .; v_gene: TRBV6-2/TRBV6-3; abundance: .; j_gene: TRBJ1-1; CDR3nt: TGTGCCAGCAGTTACCCACCCACTGAAGCTTTCTTT; CDR3aa: CASSYPPTEAFF
d_gene: .; v_gene: TRBV27; abundance: .; j_gene: TRBJ1-4; CDR3nt: TGTGCCAGCATAGGTCAGGGAGATGAAAAACTGTTTTTT; CDR3aa: CASIGQGDEKLFF
d_gene: TRBD1; v_gene: TRBV6-5; abundance: .; j_gene: TRBJ2-1; CDR3nt: TGTGCCAGCAGTTACCGGGACAGGAGATACAATGAGCAGTTCTTC; CDR3aa: CASSYRDRRYNEQFF
d_gene: .; v_gene: TRBV7-8; abundance: .; j_gene: TRBJ1-3; CDR3nt: TGTGCCAGCAGCTTAAGCGGGTGGGGAAACACCATATATTTT; CDR3aa: CASSLSGWGNTIYF
d_gene: .; v_gene: TRBV7-3; abundance: many; j_gene: TRBJ1-1; CDR3nt: TGTGCCAGCAGCTTAACGGCGTGGGGCCCTAACACTGAAGCTTTCTTT; CDR3aa: CASSLTAWGPNTEAFF
d_gene: .; v_gene: TRBV6-2/TRBV6-3; abundance: .; j_gene: TRBJ2-7; CDR3nt: TGTGCCAGCAGTCGTTCTCCATTCTACCGCGGGTCCTACGAGCAGTACTTC; CDR3aa: CASSRSPFYRGSYEQYF
d_gene: TRBD1; v_gene: TRBV27; abundance: many; j_gene: TRBJ1-2; CDR3nt: TGTGCCAGCAGACAGGGGACGTTTGGCTACACCTTC; CDR3aa: CASRQGTFGYTF
d_gene: .; v_gene: TRBV6-1; abundance: once; j_gene: TRBJ1-1; CDR3nt: TGTGCCAGCAGTGAACCGAGACTGAACACTGAAGCTTTCTTT; CDR3aa: CASSEPRLNTEAFF
d_gene: .; v_gene: TRBV7-6; abundance: many; j_gene: TRBJ2-5; CDR3nt: TGTGCCAGCAGCTTAGGGCCCGGCCAAGAGACCCAGTACTTC; CDR3aa: CASSLGPGQETQYF
d_gene: .; v_gene: TRBV6-5; abundance: .; j_gene: TRBJ2-7; CDR3nt: TGTGCCAGCAGCCGGGACTTCAGCTCCTACGAGCAGTACTTC; CDR3aa: CASSRDFSSYEQYF
d_gene: .; v_gene: TRBV7-6; abundance: .; j_gene: TRBJ2-1; CDR3nt: TGTGCTAGCAGCTTATCTTTGGGGGCGGAGCAGTTCTTC; CDR3aa: CASSLSLGAEQFF
d_gene: TRBD1; v_gene: TRBV6-5; abundance: .; j_gene: TRBJ2-5; CDR3nt: TGTGCCAGCAGACAGACAGGGGCAGGGGAGACCCAGTACTTC; CDR3aa: CASRQTGAGETQYF
d_gene: TRBD1; v_gene: TRBV7-9; abundance: .; j_gene: TRBJ1-1; CDR3nt: TGTGCCAGCAGCTTAGGACAGGGGGAAGAGACTGAAGCTTTCTTT; CDR3aa: CASSLGQGEETEAFF
d_gene: TRBD1; v_gene: TRBV20-1; abundance: .; j_gene: TRBJ2-1; CDR3nt: TGCAGTGCTCAAACTCCGGGACAGGGATCGTACAATGAGCAGTTCTTC; CDR3aa: CSAQTPGQGSYNEQFF
d_gene: .; v_gene: TRBV4-1; abundance: few; j_gene: TRBJ2-3; CDR3nt: TGCGCCAGCAGCCAAGAACTGAGTAGCACAGATACGCAGTATTTT; CDR3aa: CASSQELSSTDTQYF
d_gene: .; v_gene: TRBV6-6; abundance: many; j_gene: TRBJ2-1; CDR3nt: TGTGCCAGCAGTTACTCGGGGAGCTCCTACAATGAGCAGTTCTTC; CDR3aa: CASSYSGSSYNEQFF
d_gene: TRBD2; v_gene: TRBV6-2/TRBV6-3; abundance: .; j_gene: TRBJ2-5; CDR3nt: TGTGCCAGCAGCTCTTGGGGGGGGGAAGAGACCCAGCACTTC; CDR3aa: CASSSWGGEETQHF
d_gene: .; v_gene: TRBV5-1; abundance: few; j_gene: TRBJ2-3; CDR3nt: TGCGCCAGCAGCCCACAAGGCCCAGATACGCAGTATTTT; CDR3aa: CASSPQGPDTQYF
d_gene: TRBD1; v_gene: TRBV7-9; abundance: few; j_gene: TRBJ2-1; CDR3nt: TGTGCCAGCAGCTTAGCGCTACGGGACAGGGACTACAATGAGCAGTTCTTC; CDR3aa: CASSLALRDRDYNEQFF
d_gene: TRBD2; v_gene: TRBV2; abundance: .; j_gene: TRBJ2-7; CDR3nt: TGTGCCAGCAGAGCTAGCGGGGGTCGCTACGAGCAGTACTTC; CDR3aa: CASRASGGRYEQYF
d_gene: .; v_gene: TRBV24-1; abundance: .; j_gene: TRBJ1-1; CDR3nt: TGTGCCACCAGTGATTTACGTGGGGGTAGCACTGAAGCTTTCTTT; CDR3aa: CATSDLRGGSTEAFF
d_gene: .; v_gene: TRBV7-2; abundance: few; j_gene: TRBJ2-2; CDR3nt: TGTGCCAGCAGCTTAGGTTATGCGAACACCGGGGAGCTGTTTTTT; CDR3aa: CASSLGYANTGELFF
d_gene: .; v_gene: TRBV27; abundance: .; j_gene: TRBJ1-2; CDR3nt: TGTGCCAGCAGTTTAACGGGGGGTCCCTATGGCTACACCTTC; CDR3aa: CASSLTGGPYGYTF
d_gene: .; v_gene: TRBV19; abundance: few; j_gene: TRBJ1-4; CDR3nt: TGTGCCAGTAGTAACGATTCAAATGAAAAACTGTTTTTT; CDR3aa: CASSNDSNEKLFF
d_gene: TRBD1; v_gene: TRBV6-1; abundance: .; j_gene: TRBJ1-2; CDR3nt: TGTGCCAGCAGTTACCCCCTCCGGGACAGAAGATACTACACCTTC; CDR3aa: CASSYPLRDRRYYTF
d_gene: .; v_gene: TRBV5-5; abundance: .; j_gene: TRBJ1-5; CDR3nt: TGTGCCAGCAGCTTGGAGGGGCAGGGCAGCCAGCCCCAGCATTTT; CDR3aa: CASSLEGQGSQPQHF
d_gene: .; v_gene: TRBV9; abundance: few; j_gene: TRBJ1-1; CDR3nt: TGTGTTTCGGGTCCCCAGAACACTGAAGCTTTCTTT; CDR3aa: CVSGPQNTEAFF
d_gene: TRBD1; v_gene: TRBV5-6; abundance: .; j_gene: TRBJ2-1; CDR3nt: TGTGCCAGCAGCGCGAGGGACAGACCAACAAACAATGAGCAGTTCTTC; CDR3aa: CASSARDRPTNNEQFF
d_gene: .; v_gene: TRBV6-2/TRBV6-3; abundance: .; j_gene: TRBJ1-2; CDR3nt: TGTGTCAGCAGTTACACCTCAAGCGGCTATGGCTACACCTTC; CDR3aa: CVSSYTSSGYGYTF
d_gene: .; v_gene: TRBV6-1; abundance: .; j_gene: TRBJ2-6; CDR3nt: TGTGCCAGCAAAGGGGGGGCTGGGGCCAACGTCCTGACTTTC; CDR3aa: CASKGGAGANVLTF
d_gene: .; v_gene: TRBV20-1; abundance: few; j_gene: TRBJ2-1; CDR3nt: TGCAGTGCCCTCGGCTGGAGGGAACTAATATCTCCTAACAATGAGCAGTTCTTC; CDR3aa: CSALGWRELISPNNEQFF
d_gene: .; v_gene: TRBV12-3/TRBV12-4; abundance: few; j_gene: TRBJ1-2; CDR3nt: TGTGCCAGCAGTCCTGGGAGAAGGGATCATGGCTACACCTTC; CDR3aa: CASSPGRRDHGYTF
d_gene: .; v_gene: TRBV4-1; abundance: .; j_gene: TRBJ1-1; CDR3nt: TGCGCCAGCAGCCAAGATAGGCCGGGGGACACTGAAGCTTTCTTT; CDR3aa: CASSQDRPGDTEAFF
d_gene: TRBD1; v_gene: TRBV12-3/TRBV12-4; abundance: few; j_gene: TRBJ1-5; CDR3nt: TGTGCCAGCAGTGGACAGGAACATAGCAATCAGCCCCAGCATTTT; CDR3aa: CASSGQEHSNQPQHF
d_gene: TRBD1; v_gene: TRBV6-6; abundance: .; j_gene: TRBJ1-5; CDR3nt: TGTGCCAGCAGTTACGTGGACAGGGTAGAGAAACAGCCCCAGCATTTT; CDR3aa: CASSYVDRVEKQPQHF
d_gene: .; v_gene: TRBV15; abundance: .; j_gene: TRBJ2-7; CDR3nt: TGTGCCACCAGCAGAACCCAAGGGGTTGGACATGGAAATATTTACGAGCAGTACTTC; CDR3aa: CATSRTQGVGHGNIYEQYF
d_gene: TRBD2; v_gene: TRBV7-3; abundance: .; j_gene: TRBJ2-1; CDR3nt: TGTGCCAGCAGCCCCCACGGACTAGCGGGGTACAATGAGCAGTTCTTC; CDR3aa: CASSPHGLAGYNEQFF
d_gene: .; v_gene: TRBV27; abundance: .; j_gene: TRBJ1-1; CDR3nt: TGTGCCAGCACCTCGAGAGGGAACACTGAAGCTTTCTTT; CDR3aa: CASTSRGNTEAFF
d_gene: TRBD1; v_gene: TRBV7-1; abundance: few; j_gene: TRBJ2-1; CDR3nt: TGTGCCAGCAGCGCGCGGACAGGGTGGAACAATGAGCAGTTCTTC; CDR3aa: CASSARTGWNNEQFF